One sample yielded the 10 T cell receptor beta chains listed below, sequenced in a study of metastatic and nonmetastatic thyroid tumors (dated by TCRdb to the early 2020s). Before undergoing thyroid surgery, none of the patients had been given any kind of treatment. Library prep was done by PCR. This sample was sequenced with an Illumina HiSeq 4000. The public reads were reanalyzed by TCRdb: fastp trimming at Q25, MiXCR alignment, in-frame beta chains only. The sample contains tens of thousands of clones, around 15% of them found a single time. The ten top clones hold approximately 15% of the sample. The source material was blood. Source of these receptors: a female donor with papillary thyroid cancer or a benign thyroid nodule (not recorded which). Some clones in this sample may be carry-over from other donors' samples.

The table lists this clone with many counts. The chain joins TRBV6-1 to TRBJ1-5; D not certain. Germline-derived CDR1 and CDR2 are MNHNS and SASEGT. CDR3 size: 12 residues. Trimming left V 6 bases short and J 2 bases short, with 5 bases between. CDR3 in amino acids: CASRRGNQPQHF. Here the CDR3 DNA reads TGTGCCAGCAGGAGGGGCAATCAGCCCCAGCATTTT.

At least ten counts were recorded for this clone. The chain joins TRBV10-3 to TRBJ1-1, with D hard to call. CDR1 ENHRY and CDR2 SYGVKD come from the germline V gene. V shed 0 bases and J shed 1 base, with 9 bases lying between them. The CDR3 has 15 amino acids. Here the CDR3 reads CAISESDGRNTEAFF. The DNA for the CDR3 is TGTGCCATCAGTGAGTCCGACGGCAGGAACACTGAAGCTTTCTTT.

Many counts were recorded for this clone. One base away lies a much larger clone, so this may be a sequencing read error. The conserved phenylalanine or tryptophan is not found at the CDR3 terminus, so this likely reflects a read error. The rearrangement joins TRBV24-1 to TRBJ1-1; D may be TRBD1 (5 bases). There are 13 residues in the CDR3. The germline V gene encodes CDR1 KGHDR and CDR2 SFDVKD. V was trimmed by 3 bases and J by 1 base, leaving 5 bases between them. The CDR3 DNA sequence: TGTGCCACCAGTGATACAGGGAACACTGAAGCTTTCCTT. This codes for CATSDTGNTEAFL.

With regard to this clone: A read error is possible here, since a much larger clone lies one base away. Within the sample, other DNA sequences also encode this same CDR3. The rearrangement joins TRBV4-1 to TRBJ2-5; D may match TRBD1 or TRBD2 (6 bases each). Germline CDR1 is MGHRA and CDR2 is YSYEKL. The CDR3 sequence is 14 residues long. The CDR3 DNA reads TGTGCCAGCAGCCAAGAACCGGGGGCTGGGACCCAGTACTTC. Its protein product is CASSQEPGAGTQYF.

This clone is medium-sized in the sample. V and J are TRBV6-1 and TRBJ1-3; D is unclear. This CDR3 contains 14 residues. CDR1 and CDR2 from the germline V gene are MNHNS and SASEGT. The V gene lost 4 bases and the J gene lost 0 bases, with 7 bases spanning the gap. In nucleotides, the CDR3 is TGTGCCAGCAGTGTGGACTACTCTGGAAACACCATATATTTT. Protein sequence: CASSVDYSGNTIYF.

This clone has ten or more counts. V usage is TRBV11-2 and J usage is TRBJ1-1; no definite D call. Germline CDR1 SGHAT, CDR2 FQNNGV. This CDR3 is 13 amino acids long. V dropped 5 bases and J dropped 2 bases, with 9 bases sitting between them. CDR3 in amino acids: CASSADTNTEAFF. CDR3 sequence (DNA): TGTGCCAGCAGCGCCGATACAAACACTGAAGCTTTCTTT.

This clone has at least ten counts. This chain joins TRBV4-1 and TRBJ1-2; 7 bases align to TRBD1. The CDR3 is 12 residues long. Germline loops: CDR1 MGHRA, CDR2 YSYEKL. The J segment lost 7 bases and the V segment lost 8 bases, leaving 7 bases of the junction unmatched. DNA of the CDR3: TGCGCCAGCCGCCCCCAGGGGGGTGGCTACACCTTC. It specifies CASRPQGGGYTF.

This clone was counted at least ten times. The chain is built from TRBV19 and TRBJ2-2; possibly TRBD2 for D (6 bases). V was trimmed by 6 bases and J by 5 bases, leaving 19 bases between them. CDR1 is LNHDA and CDR2 is SQIVND in the germline V gene (reference sequence). The CDR3 covers 16 residues. CDR3 nucleotide sequence: TGTGCCAGTAGGGCGCCCGGGGGAGTTAGGACCGGGGAGCTGTTTTTT. Protein: CASRAPGGVRTGELFF.

This clone was observed at least ten times. This rearrangement joins TRBV11-2 to TRBJ2-7; 7 positions match TRBD2. Germline V CDR1 and CDR2: SGHAT, FQNNGV. This CDR3 has 15 amino acids. V lost 0 bases, J lost 4 bases, and 6 bases stayed unmatched. The CDR3 DNA is TGTGCCAGCAGCTTAGATCTAGCGGAGGTATACGAGCAGTACTTC. As protein: CASSLDLAEVYEQYF. Combining the CDR3 with reference TRBV11-2 and TRBJ2-7 gives the whole variable domain EAGVAQSPRYKIIEKRQSVAFWCNPISGHATLYWYQQILGQGPKLLIQFQNNGVVDDSQLPKDRFSAERLKGVDSTLKIQPAKLEDSAVYLCASSLDLAEVYEQYFGPGTRLTVT.

This clone appeared many times. The chain has TRBV11-2 and TRBJ1-2; 7 bases match TRBD1. Germline V gives CDR1 SGHAT, CDR2 FQNNGV. CDR3 size: 15 residues. The trim removed 0 bases at V and 4 bases at J, leaving 5 bases unmatched. The CDR3 sequence is CASSLERGTVYGYTF. CDR3 DNA: TGTGCCAGCAGCTTAGAAAGGGGGACAGTCTATGGCTACACCTTC.